This TCR beta chain was sequenced for a study of T cell responses to AZD1222 COVID-19 vaccine. General study findings and limits: Spike-wide coverage was observed for vaccine-associated CD4 TCRs, with dominant responses at 160-218 and 743-854.

Method: immunoSEQ multiplex PCR; TCRdb's copy keeps in-frame clones and lacks some. Here the sample spans around 160,000 clones, roughly four fifths being singletons. The CDR3 spans 15 residues. The V gene end was trimmed by 6 bases and the J gene end by 4 bases; junction bases not matched to a gene: 11. Germline V CDR1 and CDR2: KGHSH, LQKENI. Concerning this clone: Its antigen remains unknown.

The TCR sequence derives from an adult in good health. The chain carries TRBV18 and TRBJ1-2; 7 nucleotides match TRBD1. The starting material was peripheral blood, obtained on day 0 of MenACWY control vaccination. CDR3 in DNA: TGTGCCAGCTCCCCGGTTGGGACAGAGCTCTATGGCTACACCTTC. This encodes CASSPVGTELYGYTF.